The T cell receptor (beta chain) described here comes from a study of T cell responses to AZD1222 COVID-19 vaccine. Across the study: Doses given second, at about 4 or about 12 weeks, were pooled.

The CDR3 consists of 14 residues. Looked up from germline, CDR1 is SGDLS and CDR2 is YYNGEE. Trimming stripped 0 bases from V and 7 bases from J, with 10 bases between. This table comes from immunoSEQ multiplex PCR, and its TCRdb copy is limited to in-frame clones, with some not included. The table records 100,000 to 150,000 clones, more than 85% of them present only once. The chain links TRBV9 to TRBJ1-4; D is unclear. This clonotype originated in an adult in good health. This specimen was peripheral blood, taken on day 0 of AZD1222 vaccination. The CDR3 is CASSVEGRGEKLFF. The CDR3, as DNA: TGTGCCAGCAGCGTAGAAGGGAGAGGTGAAAAACTGTTTTTT.